A selection of T cell receptor beta chains follows, all from one sample in a study of T-cell reconstitution after alpha-beta-depleted transplantation in children. From the PCR reads, TCRdb called clonotypes with MiXCR, one entry per CDR3 protein. The sample carries approximately 520,000 distinct CDR3 sequences, roughly an eighth recorded once. Sequencing was performed on PBMCs, mostly from graft donor cells, taken 180 days after TCRalphabeta/CD19-depleted stem cell transplant. The receptors shown here come from a female patient aged 2-15 years who had a stem cell transplant for aplastic anemia, so the T cells may come from the graft donor. CDR3s include the opening cysteine and the closing phenylalanine or tryptophan. The D gene is left open where the match is weak. Size values are once, few and many counts, or a class for expanded clones, and some rows have none.

clone_size: .; cdr3_length: 14; d_call: .; v_call: TRBV20-1; j_call: TRBJ2-2; cdr3_nt: TGCAGTGCTAGAGATTGGGCTAACTCCGGGGAGCTGTTTTTT; cdr3_aa: CSARDWANSGELFF
clone_size: few; cdr3_length: 15; d_call: TRBD1; v_call: TRBV12-3/TRBV12-4; j_call: TRBJ2-5; cdr3_nt: TGTGCCAGCAGTTACCACAGGGGGCTGAGAGAGACCCAGTACTTC; cdr3_aa: CASSYHRGLRETQYF
clone_size: few; cdr3_length: 14; d_call: .; v_call: TRBV20-1; j_call: TRBJ1-2; cdr3_nt: TGCAGTGCTAGATCCTGGTGGGCAGGAGGAGGCTACACCTTC; cdr3_aa: CSARSWWAGGGYTF
clone_size: .; cdr3_length: 15; d_call: TRBD1; v_call: TRBV29-1; j_call: TRBJ1-1; cdr3_nt: TGCAGCGTTGTTCGGGACAGGGTCATGAACACTGAAGCTTTCTTT; cdr3_aa: CSVVRDRVMNTEAFF
clone_size: .; cdr3_length: 14; d_call: .; v_call: TRBV4-1; j_call: TRBJ2-5; cdr3_nt: TGCGCCAGCAGCCAAGATCCCCGGGGGGAGACCCAGTACTTC; cdr3_aa: CASSQDPRGETQYF
clone_size: few; cdr3_length: 12; d_call: .; v_call: TRBV10-3; j_call: TRBJ1-2; cdr3_nt: TGTGCCATCAGTGAGTTGGGGGAAGGCTACACCTTC; cdr3_aa: CAISELGEGYTF
clone_size: .; cdr3_length: 15; d_call: .; v_call: TRBV4-3; j_call: TRBJ1-1; cdr3_nt: TGCGCCAGCAGCCAAGACCGGGGGCGGGACACTGAAGCTTTCTTT; cdr3_aa: CASSQDRGRDTEAFF
clone_size: .; cdr3_length: 14; d_call: .; v_call: TRBV20-1; j_call: TRBJ1-5; cdr3_nt: TGCAGTGCTAGTCTAAGGCGGGGACATCAGCCCCGGCATTTT; cdr3_aa: CSASLRRGHQPRHF
clone_size: few; cdr3_length: 15; d_call: TRBD2; v_call: TRBV7-9; j_call: TRBJ2-1; cdr3_nt: TGTGCCAGCAGCCCGACTAGCGGGGGGAACAATGAGCAGTTCTTC; cdr3_aa: CASSPTSGGNNEQFF
clone_size: many; cdr3_length: 15; d_call: .; v_call: TRBV20-1; j_call: TRBJ2-5; cdr3_nt: TGCAGTGCTAGAGCCCCCCAAGGGCACCAAGAGACCCAGTACTTC; cdr3_aa: CSARAPQGHQETQYF
clone_size: .; cdr3_length: 15; d_call: .; v_call: TRBV27; j_call: TRBJ1-6; cdr3_nt: TGTGCCAGCAGTCCCCTTCCGGCGAATAATTCACCCCTCCACTTT; cdr3_aa: CASSPLPANNSPLHF
clone_size: few; cdr3_length: 15; d_call: TRBD1; v_call: TRBV20-1; j_call: TRBJ1-5; cdr3_nt: TGCAGTGCCTCCCTAACAGGGGATAGCAATCAGCCCCAGCATTTT; cdr3_aa: CSASLTGDSNQPQHF
clone_size: once; cdr3_length: 14; d_call: TRBD2; v_call: TRBV18; j_call: TRBJ2-1; cdr3_nt: TGTGCCAGCTCACAACCGGGACTAGCGGGAAGGCAGTTCTTC; cdr3_aa: CASSQPGLAGRQFF
clone_size: few; cdr3_length: 17; d_call: TRBD1; v_call: TRBV27; j_call: TRBJ1-5; cdr3_nt: TGTGCCAGCAAATCCGGGACAGGGTTTGGGTTGAGTCAGCCCCAGCATTTT; cdr3_aa: CASKSGTGFGLSQPQHF
clone_size: many; cdr3_length: 17; d_call: .; v_call: TRBV5-1; j_call: TRBJ2-3; cdr3_nt: TGCGCCAGCAGCCGACAGGGGACTTTCCCGGGGGGAGATACGCAGTATTTT; cdr3_aa: CASSRQGTFPGGDTQYF
clone_size: few; cdr3_length: 14; d_call: .; v_call: TRBV10-3; j_call: TRBJ2-7; cdr3_nt: TGTGCCATCAGTGATAGCGGCAGGGACTACGAGCAGTACTTC; cdr3_aa: CAISDSGRDYEQYF
clone_size: .; cdr3_length: 17; d_call: .; v_call: TRBV7-8; j_call: TRBJ1-1; cdr3_nt: TGTGCCAGCAATATACACGGCAGGGTCTCGGAAGGAACTGAAGCTTTCTTT; cdr3_aa: CASNIHGRVSEGTEAFF
clone_size: few; cdr3_length: 16; d_call: .; v_call: TRBV28; j_call: TRBJ2-3; cdr3_nt: TGTGCCAGCAGTGCTGGACAGCTGCTTCTCACAGATACGCAGTATTTT; cdr3_aa: CASSAGQLLLTDTQYF
clone_size: few; cdr3_length: 15; d_call: TRBD2; v_call: TRBV20-1; j_call: TRBJ2-7; cdr3_nt: TGCAGAGCACCCCTCATGACTAGCGGGACCTACGAGCAGTACTTC; cdr3_aa: CRAPLMTSGTYEQYF
clone_size: .; cdr3_length: 14; d_call: .; v_call: TRBV6-2/TRBV6-3; j_call: TRBJ2-1; cdr3_nt: TGTGCCAGCAGTTACTCGATCCGGAACAATGAGCAGTTCTTC; cdr3_aa: CASSYSIRNNEQFF
clone_size: few; cdr3_length: 14; d_call: .; v_call: TRBV7-2; j_call: TRBJ1-1; cdr3_nt: TGTGCCAGCAAGCCAGGTGGAACGAACACTGAAGCTTTCTTT; cdr3_aa: CASKPGGTNTEAFF
clone_size: once; cdr3_length: 18; d_call: .; v_call: TRBV28; j_call: TRBJ2-4; cdr3_nt: TGTGCCAGCAGTTTTCGGGTACCGAATGGGCTAGCCAAAAACATTCAGTACTTC; cdr3_aa: CASSFRVPNGLAKNIQYF
clone_size: .; cdr3_length: 11; d_call: .; v_call: TRBV29-1; j_call: TRBJ1-1; cdr3_nt: TGCAGCGTTAGGGGGGCCGCTGAAGCTTTCTTT; cdr3_aa: CSVRGAAEAFF
clone_size: .; cdr3_length: 15; d_call: TRBD1; v_call: TRBV5-5; j_call: TRBJ1-4; cdr3_nt: TGTGCCAGCAGCTCCTACAGGGGCGAGCGTGAAAAACTGTTTTTT; cdr3_aa: CASSSYRGEREKLFF
clone_size: few; cdr3_length: 18; d_call: TRBD1; v_call: TRBV7-6; j_call: TRBJ1-5; cdr3_nt: TGTGCCAGCAGCTTAGAGCCGGGACAGGGTATGTGGGATCAGCCCCAGCATTTT; cdr3_aa: CASSLEPGQGMWDQPQHF